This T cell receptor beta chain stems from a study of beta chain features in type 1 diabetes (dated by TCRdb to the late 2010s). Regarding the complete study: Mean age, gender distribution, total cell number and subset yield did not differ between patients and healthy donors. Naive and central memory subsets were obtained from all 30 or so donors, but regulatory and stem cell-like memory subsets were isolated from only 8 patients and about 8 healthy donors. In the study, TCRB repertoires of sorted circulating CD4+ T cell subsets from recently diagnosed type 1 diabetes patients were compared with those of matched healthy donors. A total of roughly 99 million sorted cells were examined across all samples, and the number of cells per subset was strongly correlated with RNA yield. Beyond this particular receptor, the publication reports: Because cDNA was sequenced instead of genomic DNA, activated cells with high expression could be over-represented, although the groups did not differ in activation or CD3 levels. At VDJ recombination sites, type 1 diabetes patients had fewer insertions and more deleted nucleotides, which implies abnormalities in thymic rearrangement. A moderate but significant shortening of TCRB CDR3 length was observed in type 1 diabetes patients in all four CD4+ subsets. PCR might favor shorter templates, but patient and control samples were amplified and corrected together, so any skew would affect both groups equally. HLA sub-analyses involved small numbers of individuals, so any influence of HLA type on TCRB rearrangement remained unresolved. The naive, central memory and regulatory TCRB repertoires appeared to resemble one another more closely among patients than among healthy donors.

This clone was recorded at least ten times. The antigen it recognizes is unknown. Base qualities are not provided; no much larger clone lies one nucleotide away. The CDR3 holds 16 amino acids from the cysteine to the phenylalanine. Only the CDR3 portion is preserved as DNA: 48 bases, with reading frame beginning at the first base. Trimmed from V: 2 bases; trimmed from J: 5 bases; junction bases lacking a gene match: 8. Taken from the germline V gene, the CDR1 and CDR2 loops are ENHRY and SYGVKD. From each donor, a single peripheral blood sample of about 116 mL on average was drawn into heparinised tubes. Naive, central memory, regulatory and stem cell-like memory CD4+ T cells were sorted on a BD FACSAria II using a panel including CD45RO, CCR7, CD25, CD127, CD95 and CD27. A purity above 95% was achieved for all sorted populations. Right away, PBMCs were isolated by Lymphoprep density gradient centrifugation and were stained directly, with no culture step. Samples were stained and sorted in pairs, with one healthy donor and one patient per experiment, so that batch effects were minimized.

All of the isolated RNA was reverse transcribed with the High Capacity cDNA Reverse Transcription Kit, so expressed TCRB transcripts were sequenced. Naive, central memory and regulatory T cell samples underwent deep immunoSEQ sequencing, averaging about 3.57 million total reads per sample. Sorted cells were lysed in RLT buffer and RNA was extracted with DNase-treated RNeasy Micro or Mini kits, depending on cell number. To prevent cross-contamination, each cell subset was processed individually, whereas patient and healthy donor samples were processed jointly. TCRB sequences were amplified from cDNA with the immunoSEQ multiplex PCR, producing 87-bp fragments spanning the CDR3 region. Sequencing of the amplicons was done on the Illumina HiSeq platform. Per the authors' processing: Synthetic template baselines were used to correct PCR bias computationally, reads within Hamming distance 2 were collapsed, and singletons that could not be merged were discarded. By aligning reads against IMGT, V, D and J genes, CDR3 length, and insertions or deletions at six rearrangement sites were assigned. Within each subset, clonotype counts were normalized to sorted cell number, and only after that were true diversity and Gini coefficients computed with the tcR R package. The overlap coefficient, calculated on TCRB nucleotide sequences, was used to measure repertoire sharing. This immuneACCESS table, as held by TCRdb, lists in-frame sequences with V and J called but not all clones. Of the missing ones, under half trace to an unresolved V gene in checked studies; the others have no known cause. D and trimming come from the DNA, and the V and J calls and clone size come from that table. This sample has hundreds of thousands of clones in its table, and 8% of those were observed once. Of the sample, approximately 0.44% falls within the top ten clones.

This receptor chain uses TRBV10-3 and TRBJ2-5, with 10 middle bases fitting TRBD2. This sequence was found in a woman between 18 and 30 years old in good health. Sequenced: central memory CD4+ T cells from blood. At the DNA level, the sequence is TGTGCCATCAGTGAGGGGTCTAGCGGGAGTGGGGAGACCCAGTACTTC. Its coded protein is CAISEGSSGSGETQYF.